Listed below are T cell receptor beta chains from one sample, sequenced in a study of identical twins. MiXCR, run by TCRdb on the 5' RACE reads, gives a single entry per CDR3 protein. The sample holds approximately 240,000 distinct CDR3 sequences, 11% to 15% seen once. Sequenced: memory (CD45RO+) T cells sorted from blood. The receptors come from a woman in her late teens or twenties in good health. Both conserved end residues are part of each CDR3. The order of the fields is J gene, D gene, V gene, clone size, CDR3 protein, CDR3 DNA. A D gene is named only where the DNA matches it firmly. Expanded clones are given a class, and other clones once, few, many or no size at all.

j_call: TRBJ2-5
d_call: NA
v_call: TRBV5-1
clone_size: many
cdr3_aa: CASSLDGGWGETQYF
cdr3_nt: TGCGCCAGCAGCTTGGACGGGGGTTGGGGAGAGACCCAGTACTTC

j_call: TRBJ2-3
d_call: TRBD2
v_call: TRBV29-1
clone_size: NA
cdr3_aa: CSASAGYADTQYF
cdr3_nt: TGCAGCGCCTCAGCGGGATACGCAGATACGCAGTATTTT

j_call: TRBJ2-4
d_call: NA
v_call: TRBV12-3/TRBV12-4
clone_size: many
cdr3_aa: CASSLSVAKNIQYF
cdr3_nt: TGTGCCAGCAGTTTATCGGTAGCCAAAAACATTCAGTACTTC

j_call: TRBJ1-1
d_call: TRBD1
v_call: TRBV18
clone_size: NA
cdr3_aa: CANSPQGNTDGEAFF
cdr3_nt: TGTGCCAACTCACCACAGGGGAACACCGACGGTGAAGCTTTCTTT

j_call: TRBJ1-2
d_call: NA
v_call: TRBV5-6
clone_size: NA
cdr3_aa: CASSLVSANYGYTF
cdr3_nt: TGTGCCAGCAGCTTGGTCTCCGCTAACTATGGCTACACCTTC

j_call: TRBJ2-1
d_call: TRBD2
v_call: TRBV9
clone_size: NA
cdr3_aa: CASSSAAGIYNEQFF
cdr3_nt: TGTGCCAGCAGCTCCGCAGCGGGAATCTACAATGAGCAGTTCTTC

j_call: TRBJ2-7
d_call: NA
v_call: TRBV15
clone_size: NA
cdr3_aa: CATSRDAAGAFSYEQYF
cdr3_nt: TGTGCCACCAGCAGAGACGCAGCCGGGGCCTTTTCCTACGAGCAGTACTTC

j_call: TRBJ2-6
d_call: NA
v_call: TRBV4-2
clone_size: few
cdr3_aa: CASSQEPSGVYPGANVLTF
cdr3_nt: TGTGCCAGCAGCCAAGAGCCGTCAGGGGTGTATCCTGGGGCCAACGTCCTGACTTTC

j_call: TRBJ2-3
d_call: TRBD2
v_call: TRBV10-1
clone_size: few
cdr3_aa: CASSPSGSQPDTQYF
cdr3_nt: TGCGCCAGCAGTCCTAGCGGGAGTCAACCAGATACGCAGTATTTT

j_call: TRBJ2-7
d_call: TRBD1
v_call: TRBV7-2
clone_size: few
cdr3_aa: CASSLNRQGIDEQYF
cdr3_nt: TGTGCCAGCAGCTTAAACCGACAGGGGATCGACGAGCAGTACTTC

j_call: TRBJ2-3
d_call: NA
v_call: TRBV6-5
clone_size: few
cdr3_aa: CASSYSKDTQYF
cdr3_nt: TGTGCCAGCAGTTACTCGAAGGATACGCAGTATTTT

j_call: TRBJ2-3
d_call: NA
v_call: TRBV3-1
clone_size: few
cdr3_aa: CASSLRPAARDTQYF
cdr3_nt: TGTGCCAGCAGCCTTAGGCCAGCCGCTCGAGATACGCAGTATTTT

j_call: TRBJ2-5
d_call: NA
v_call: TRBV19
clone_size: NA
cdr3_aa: CASTPDWGQETQYF
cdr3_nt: TGTGCCAGTACCCCCGACTGGGGTCAAGAGACCCAGTACTTC

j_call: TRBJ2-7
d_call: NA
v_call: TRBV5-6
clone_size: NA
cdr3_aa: CASSLLNRDIGGEQYF
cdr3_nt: TGTGCCAGCAGCTTACTCAACCGGGACATTGGCGGAGAGCAGTACTTC

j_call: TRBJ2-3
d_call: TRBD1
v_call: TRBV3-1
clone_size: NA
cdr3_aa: CAIVDRVTDTQYF
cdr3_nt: TGTGCCATCGTTGACAGGGTCACAGATACGCAGTATTTT

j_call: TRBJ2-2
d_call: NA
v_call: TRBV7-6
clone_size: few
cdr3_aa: CASSLVSVTNTGELFF
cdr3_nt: TGTGCCAGCAGCTTAGTCAGCGTTACGAACACCGGGGAGCTGTTTTTT

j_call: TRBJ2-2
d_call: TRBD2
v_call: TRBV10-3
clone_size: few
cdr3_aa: CAIKSSSGSDNTGELFF
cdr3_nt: TGTGCCATCAAGAGTTCTAGCGGGAGTGATAACACCGGGGAGCTGTTTTTT

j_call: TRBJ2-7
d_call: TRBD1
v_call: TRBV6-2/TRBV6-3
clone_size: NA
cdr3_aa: CASTAGQGANYEQYF
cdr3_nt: TGTGCCAGCACTGCTGGACAGGGGGCGAACTACGAGCAGTACTTC

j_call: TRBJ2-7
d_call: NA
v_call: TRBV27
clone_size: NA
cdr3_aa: CASNAAGRGSEQYF
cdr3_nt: TGTGCCAGCAATGCGGCGGGAAGGGGGAGCGAGCAGTACTTC

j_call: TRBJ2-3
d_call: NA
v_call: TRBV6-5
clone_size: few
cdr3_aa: CASSYRGTVTDTQYF
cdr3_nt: TGTGCCAGCAGTTACCGCGGGACAGTCACAGATACGCAGTATTTT

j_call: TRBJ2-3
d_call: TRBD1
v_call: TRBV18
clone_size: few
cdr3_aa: CASSPRTGEADTQYF
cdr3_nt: TGTGCCAGCTCACCGCGGACAGGGGAGGCAGATACGCAGTATTTT

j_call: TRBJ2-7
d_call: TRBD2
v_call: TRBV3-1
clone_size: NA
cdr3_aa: CASSQEPSGGYEQYF
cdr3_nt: TGTGCCAGCAGCCAAGAACCTAGCGGTGGCTACGAGCAGTACTTC

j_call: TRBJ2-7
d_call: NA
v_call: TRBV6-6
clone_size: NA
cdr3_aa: CASSYSDSYEQYF
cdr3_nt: TGTGCCAGCAGTTACTCGGACAGCTACGAGCAGTACTTC

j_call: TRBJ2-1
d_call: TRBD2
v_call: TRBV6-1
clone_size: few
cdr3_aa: CASSERVAGGGDEQFF
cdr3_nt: TGTGCCAGCAGTGAAAGAGTCGCGGGAGGCGGCGATGAGCAGTTCTTC

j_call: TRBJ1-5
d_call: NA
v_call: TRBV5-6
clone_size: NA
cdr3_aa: CASSLIGERQPQHF
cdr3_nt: TGTGCCAGCAGCTTAATAGGGGAACGCCAGCCCCAGCATTTT

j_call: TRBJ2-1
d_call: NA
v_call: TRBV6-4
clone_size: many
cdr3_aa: CASSDGVGGNEQFF
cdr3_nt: TGTGCCAGCAGTGACGGCGTGGGAGGCAATGAGCAGTTCTTC

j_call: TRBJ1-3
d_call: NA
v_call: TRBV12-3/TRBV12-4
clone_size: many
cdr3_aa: CASSPDRISGNTIYF
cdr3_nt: TGTGCCAGCAGTCCAGACAGAATCTCTGGAAACACCATATATTTT

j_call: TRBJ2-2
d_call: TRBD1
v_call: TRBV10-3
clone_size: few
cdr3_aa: CAISEKGDRGTGELFF
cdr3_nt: TGTGCCATCAGTGAGAAGGGAGACAGGGGCACCGGGGAGCTGTTTTTT

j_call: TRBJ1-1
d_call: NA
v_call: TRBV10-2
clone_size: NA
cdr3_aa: CASASQGGAEAFF
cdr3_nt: TGCGCCAGCGCATCCCAGGGCGGAGCTGAAGCTTTCTTT

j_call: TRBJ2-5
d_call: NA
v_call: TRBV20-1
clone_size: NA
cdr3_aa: CSASPSGRETQYF
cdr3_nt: TGCAGTGCTAGCCCAAGCGGGCGGGAGACCCAGTACTTC

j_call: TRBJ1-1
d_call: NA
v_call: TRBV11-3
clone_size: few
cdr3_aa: CASSLSTYTEAFF
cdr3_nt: TGTGCCAGCAGCTTATCCACTTACACTGAAGCTTTCTTT

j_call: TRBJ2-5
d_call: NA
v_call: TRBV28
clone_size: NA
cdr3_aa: CASRPGGPKRTQYF
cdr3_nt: TGTGCCAGCCGACCTGGAGGGCCCAAGAGAACCCAGTACTTC

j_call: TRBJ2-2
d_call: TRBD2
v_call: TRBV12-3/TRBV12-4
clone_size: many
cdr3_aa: CASPSGAQRDTGELFF
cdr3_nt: TGTGCCAGCCCTAGCGGGGCTCAACGGGACACCGGGGAGCTGTTTTTT

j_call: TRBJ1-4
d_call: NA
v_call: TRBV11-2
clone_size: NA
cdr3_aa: CGTAAGPNEKLFF
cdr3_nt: TGTGGGACAGCAGCCGGGCCCAATGAAAAACTGTTTTTT

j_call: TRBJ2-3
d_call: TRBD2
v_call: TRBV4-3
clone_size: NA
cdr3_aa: CASSQNGLAGRTDTQYF
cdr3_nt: TGCGCCAGCAGCCAAAACGGACTAGCGGGAAGAACAGATACGCAGTATTTT

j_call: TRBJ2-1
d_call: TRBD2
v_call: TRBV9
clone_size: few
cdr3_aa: CASSVRRGVEDEQFF
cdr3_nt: TGTGCCAGCAGCGTTAGGCGGGGGGTCGAGGATGAGCAGTTCTTC

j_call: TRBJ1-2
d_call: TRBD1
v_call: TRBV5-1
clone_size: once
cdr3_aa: CASSTDRVNYGYTF
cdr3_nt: TGCGCCAGCAGCACAGACAGGGTGAACTATGGCTACACCTTC

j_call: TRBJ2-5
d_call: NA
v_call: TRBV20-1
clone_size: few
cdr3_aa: CSAIRVGEETQYF
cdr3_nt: TGCAGTGCTATCAGGGTGGGAGAAGAGACCCAGTACTTC

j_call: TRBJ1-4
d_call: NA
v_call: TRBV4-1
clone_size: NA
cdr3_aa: CASSQLRDMEKLFF
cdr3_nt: TGCGCCAGCAGCCAACTCAGGGACATGGAAAAACTGTTTTTT

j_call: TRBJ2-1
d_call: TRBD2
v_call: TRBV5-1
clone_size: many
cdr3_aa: CASSLVAGGYNEQFF
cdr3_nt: TGCGCCAGCAGCTTGGTGGCGGGAGGGTACAATGAGCAGTTCTTC

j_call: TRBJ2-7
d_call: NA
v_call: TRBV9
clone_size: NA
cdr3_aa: CASSPQSSSYEQYF
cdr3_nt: TGTGCCAGCAGCCCCCAGTCGAGCTCCTACGAGCAGTACTTC

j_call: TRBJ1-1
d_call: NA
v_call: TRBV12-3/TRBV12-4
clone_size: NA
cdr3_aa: CASSLEGGIHTEAFF
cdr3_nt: TGTGCCAGCAGTTTAGAGGGAGGGATACATACTGAAGCTTTCTTT

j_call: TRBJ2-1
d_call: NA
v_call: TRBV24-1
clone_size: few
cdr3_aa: CATKGAYNEQFF
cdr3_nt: TGTGCCACCAAAGGGGCTTACAATGAGCAGTTCTTC

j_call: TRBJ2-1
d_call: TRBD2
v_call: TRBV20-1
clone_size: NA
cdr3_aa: CSARDQASGEHNEQFF
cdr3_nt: TGCAGTGCTAGAGATCAGGCGAGCGGGGAACACAATGAGCAGTTCTTC

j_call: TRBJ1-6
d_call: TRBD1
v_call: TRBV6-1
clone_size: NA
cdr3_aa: CASSPRQGSSPLHF
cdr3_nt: TGTGCCAGCAGTCCCCGACAGGGGAGCTCACCCCTCCACTTT

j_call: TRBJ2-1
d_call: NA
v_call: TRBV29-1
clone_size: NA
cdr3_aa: CSVAHNEQFF
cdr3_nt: TGCAGCGTTGCCCACAATGAGCAGTTCTTC

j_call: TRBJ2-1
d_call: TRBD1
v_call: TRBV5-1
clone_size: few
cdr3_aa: CASAPRPGGPNNEQFF
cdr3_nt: TGCGCCAGCGCCCCGCGTCCAGGGGGACCAAACAATGAGCAGTTCTTC

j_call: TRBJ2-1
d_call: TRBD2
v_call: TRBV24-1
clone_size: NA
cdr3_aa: CATSDPRGGGYNEQFF
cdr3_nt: TGTGCCACCAGTGATCCGCGAGGCGGGGGCTACAATGAGCAGTTCTTC

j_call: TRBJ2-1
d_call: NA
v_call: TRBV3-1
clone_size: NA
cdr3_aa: CASSQSGVRGGRLKF
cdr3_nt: TGTGCCAGCAGCCAAAGTGGGGTAAGGGGCGGGCGGCTGAAGTTC

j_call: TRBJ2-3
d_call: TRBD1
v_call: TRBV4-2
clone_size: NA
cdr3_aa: CASSSGRHRGFQLGSTDTQYF
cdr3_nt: TGTGCCAGCAGCTCCGGGCGCCACAGGGGGTTTCAACTTGGGTCCACAGATACGCAGTATTTT

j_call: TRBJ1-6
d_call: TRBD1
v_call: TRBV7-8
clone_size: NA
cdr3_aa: CASSLTGGGYNSPLHF
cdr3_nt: TGTGCCAGCAGCTTGACAGGGGGTGGCTATAATTCACCCCTCCACTTT

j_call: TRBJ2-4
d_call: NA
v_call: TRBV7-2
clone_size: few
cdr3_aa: CASSLGQENIQYF
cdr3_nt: TGTGCCAGCAGCTTAGGGCAGGAAAACATTCAGTACTTC

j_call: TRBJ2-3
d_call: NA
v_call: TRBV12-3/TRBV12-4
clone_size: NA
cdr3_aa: CASSLSLRGTQYF
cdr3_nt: TGTGCCAGCAGTTTAAGTTTGAGGGGAACGCAGTATTTT

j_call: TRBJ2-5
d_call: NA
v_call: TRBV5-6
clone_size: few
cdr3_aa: CASSFGADSGTQYF
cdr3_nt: TGTGCCAGCAGCTTTGGGGCAGATTCGGGGACCCAGTACTTC

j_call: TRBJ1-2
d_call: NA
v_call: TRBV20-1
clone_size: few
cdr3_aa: CSASHSRGYTF
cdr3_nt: TGCAGTGCTAGCCACTCCCGGGGCTACACCTTC